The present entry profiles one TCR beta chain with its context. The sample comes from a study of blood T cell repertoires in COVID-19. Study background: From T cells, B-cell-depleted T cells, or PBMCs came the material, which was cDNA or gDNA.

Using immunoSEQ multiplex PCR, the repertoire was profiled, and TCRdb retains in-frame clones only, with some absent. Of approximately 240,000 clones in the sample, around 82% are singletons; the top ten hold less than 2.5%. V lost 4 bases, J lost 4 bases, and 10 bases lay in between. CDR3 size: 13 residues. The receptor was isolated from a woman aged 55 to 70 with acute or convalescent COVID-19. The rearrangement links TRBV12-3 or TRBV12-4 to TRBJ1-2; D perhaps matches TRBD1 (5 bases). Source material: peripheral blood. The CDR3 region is CASSSLTAYGYTF. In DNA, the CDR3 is TGTGCCAGCAGTTCCCTGACAGCCTATGGCTACACCTTC.